This TCR beta chain was sequenced for a study of control samples from healthy donors and cancer patients. Germline V gives CDR1 MNHNS, CDR2 SASEGT. The V end lost 0 bases, the J end lost 2 bases, and 8 bases lay between the germline ends. This CDR3 is built from 16 residues. Sequencing was performed with immunoSEQ multiplex PCR; in TCRdb, only in-frame clones are kept and a portion is missing. The sample records about 130,000 clones, around 94% being singletons. This clone occurred once. The chain has TRBV6-1 and TRBJ2-6, with unresolved D. The source is a man in his sixties with colorectal cancer. Sequenced input: PBMCs. The CDR3 spells CASSEAQGTGANVLTF. The CDR3, as DNA: TGTGCCAGCAGTGAAGCACAAGGTACTGGGGCCAACGTCCTGACTTTC.